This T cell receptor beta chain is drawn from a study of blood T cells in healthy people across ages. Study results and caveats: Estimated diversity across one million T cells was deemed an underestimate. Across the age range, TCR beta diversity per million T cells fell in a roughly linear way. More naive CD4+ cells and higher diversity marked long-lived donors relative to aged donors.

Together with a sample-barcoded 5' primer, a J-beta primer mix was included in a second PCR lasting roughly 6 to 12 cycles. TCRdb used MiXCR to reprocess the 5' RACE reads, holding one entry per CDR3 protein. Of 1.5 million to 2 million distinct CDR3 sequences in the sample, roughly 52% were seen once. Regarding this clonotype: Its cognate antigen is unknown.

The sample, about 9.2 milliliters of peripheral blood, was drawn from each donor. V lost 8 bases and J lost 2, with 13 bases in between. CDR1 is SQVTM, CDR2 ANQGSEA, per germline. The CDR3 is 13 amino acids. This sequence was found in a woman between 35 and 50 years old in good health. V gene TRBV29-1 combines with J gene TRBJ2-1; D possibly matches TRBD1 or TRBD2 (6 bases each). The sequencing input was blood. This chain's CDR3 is CSCDGGAYNEQFF. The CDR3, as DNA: TGCAGCTGCGACGGGGGCGCCTACAATGAGCAGTTCTTC.